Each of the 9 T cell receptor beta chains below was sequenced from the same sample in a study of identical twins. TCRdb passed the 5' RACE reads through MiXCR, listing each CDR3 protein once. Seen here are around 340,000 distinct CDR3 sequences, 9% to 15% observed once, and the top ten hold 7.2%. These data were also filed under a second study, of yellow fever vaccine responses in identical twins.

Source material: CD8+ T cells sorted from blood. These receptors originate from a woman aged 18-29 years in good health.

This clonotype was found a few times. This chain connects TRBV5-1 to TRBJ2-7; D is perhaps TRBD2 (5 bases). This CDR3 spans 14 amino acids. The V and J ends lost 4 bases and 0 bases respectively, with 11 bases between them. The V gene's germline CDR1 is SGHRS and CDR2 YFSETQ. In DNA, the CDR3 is TGCGCCAGCAGCCCCGGGGAGAGCTCCTACGAGCAGTACGTC. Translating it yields CASSPGESSYEQYV.

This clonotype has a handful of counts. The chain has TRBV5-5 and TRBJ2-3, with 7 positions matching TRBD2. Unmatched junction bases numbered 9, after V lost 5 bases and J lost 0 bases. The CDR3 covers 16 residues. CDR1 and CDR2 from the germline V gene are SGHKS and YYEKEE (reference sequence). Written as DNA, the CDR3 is TGTGCCAGCAGTCGGGGAGGGTACTTAAGCACAGATACGCAGTATTTT. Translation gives CASSRGGYLSTDTQYF.

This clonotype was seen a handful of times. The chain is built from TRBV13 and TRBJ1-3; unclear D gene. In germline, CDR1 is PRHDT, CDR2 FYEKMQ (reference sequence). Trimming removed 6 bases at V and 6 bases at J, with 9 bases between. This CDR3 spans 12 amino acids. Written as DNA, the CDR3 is TGTGCCAGCAGAAGAGGAGCAAACACCATATATTTT. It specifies CASRRGANTIYF.

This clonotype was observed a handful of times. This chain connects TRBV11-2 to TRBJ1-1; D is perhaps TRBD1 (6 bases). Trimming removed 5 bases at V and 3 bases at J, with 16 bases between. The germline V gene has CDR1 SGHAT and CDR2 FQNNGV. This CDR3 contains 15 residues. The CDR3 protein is CASSHDTGLDTEAFF. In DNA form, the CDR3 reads TGTGCCAGCAGCCACGACACAGGGTTGGACACTGAAGCTTTCTTT. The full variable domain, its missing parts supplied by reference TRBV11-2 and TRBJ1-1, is EAGVAQSPRYKIIEKRQSVAFWCNPISGHATLYWYQQILGQGPKLLIQFQNNGVVDDSQLPKDRFSAERLKGVDSTLKIQPAKLEDSAVYLCASSHDTGLDTEAFFGQGTRLTVV.

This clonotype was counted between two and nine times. The CDR3 protein is CASSSIGTAAYEQYF. The CDR3 DNA sequence: TGTGCCAGCAGTTCTATCGGGACAGCCGCCTACGAGCAGTACTTC. The chain recombines TRBV5-5 with TRBJ2-7, with 7 bases identical to TRBD1. With V trimmed by 5 bases and J by 2 bases, 10 bases remained unmatched. This CDR3 contains 15 residues. From germline, CDR1 is SGHKS and CDR2 YYEKEE (reference sequence).

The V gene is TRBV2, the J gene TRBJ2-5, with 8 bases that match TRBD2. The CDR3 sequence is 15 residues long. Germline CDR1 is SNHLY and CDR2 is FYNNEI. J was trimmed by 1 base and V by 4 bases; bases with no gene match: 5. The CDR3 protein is CASSGVTSGQETQYF. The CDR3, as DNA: TGTGCCAGCAGTGGGGTTACTAGCGGCCAAGAGACCCAGTACTTC.

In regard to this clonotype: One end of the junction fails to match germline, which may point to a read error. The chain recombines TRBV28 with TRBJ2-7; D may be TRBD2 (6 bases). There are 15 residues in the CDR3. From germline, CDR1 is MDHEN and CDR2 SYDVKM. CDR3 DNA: TGTGCCAGCAGTTTAGCCAGACTAGAGGCCGACGAGCTGTACTTC. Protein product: CASSLARLEADELYF.

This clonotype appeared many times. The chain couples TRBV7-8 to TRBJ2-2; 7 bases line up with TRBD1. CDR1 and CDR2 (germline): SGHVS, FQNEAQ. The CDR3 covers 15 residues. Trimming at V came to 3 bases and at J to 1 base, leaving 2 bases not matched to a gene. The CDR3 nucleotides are TGTGCCAGCAGCTTGTGGACAGGGAACACCGGGGAGCTGTTTTTT. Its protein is CASSLWTGNTGELFF.

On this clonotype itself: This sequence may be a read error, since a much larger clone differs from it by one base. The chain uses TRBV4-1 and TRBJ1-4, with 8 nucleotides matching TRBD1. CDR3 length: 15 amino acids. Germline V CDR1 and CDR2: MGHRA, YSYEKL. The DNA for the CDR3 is TGCGACAGCAGCCAATCACAGGGGGCTAATGAAAAACTGTTTTTT. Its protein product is CDSSQSQGANEKLFF.